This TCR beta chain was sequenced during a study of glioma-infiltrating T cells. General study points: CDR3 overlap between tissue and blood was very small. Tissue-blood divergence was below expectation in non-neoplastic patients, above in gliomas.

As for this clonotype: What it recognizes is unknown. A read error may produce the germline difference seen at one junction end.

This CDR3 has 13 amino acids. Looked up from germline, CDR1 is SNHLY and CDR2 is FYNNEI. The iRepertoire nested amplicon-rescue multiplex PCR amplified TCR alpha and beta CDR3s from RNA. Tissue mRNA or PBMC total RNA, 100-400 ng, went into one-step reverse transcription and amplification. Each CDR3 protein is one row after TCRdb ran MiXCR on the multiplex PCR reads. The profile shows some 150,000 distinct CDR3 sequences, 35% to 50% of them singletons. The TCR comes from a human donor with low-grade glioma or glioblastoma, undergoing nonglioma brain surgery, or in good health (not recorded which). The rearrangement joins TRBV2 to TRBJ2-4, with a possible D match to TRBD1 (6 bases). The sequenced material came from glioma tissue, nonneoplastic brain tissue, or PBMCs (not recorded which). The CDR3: CASSGDTKNIKYF. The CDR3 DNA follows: TGTGCCAGCTCAGGGGACACCAAAAACATTAAGTACTTC.